This TCR beta chain derives from a study of OX40 agonist ivuxolimab in advanced cancers. Overall study context: Dose-escalation patients suffered from hepatocellular carcinoma, melanoma, renal cell or head and neck cancer. Patients achieving partial responses numbered three: one hepatocellular carcinoma case and two cutaneous melanoma cases. Averaging about 60 years in age, with a range of roughly 23 to 80, the cohort was around 83% male.

Profiling relied on immunoSEQ multiplex PCR, and the TCRdb table lists in-frame clones only, not all of them. The table shows 64,000 or so clones, with around 83% occurring only once. This clonotype was obtained from an adult with an advanced solid tumor such as melanoma, head and neck, liver or kidney cancer. The sequenced sample was CD4+ or CD8+ T cells sorted from blood, obtained in a trial of the OX40 agonist ivuxolimab.

CDR3 DNA sequence: TGTGCCAGCAGCTTCGGTTGGGGGGGGCAAGAGACCCAGTACTTC. It specifies CASSFGWGGQETQYF. The genes are TRBV7-2 and TRBJ2-5; 7 bases agree with TRBD2. The J segment lost 2 bases and the V segment lost 3 bases, leaving 6 bases of the junction unmatched. From germline, CDR1 is SGHTA and CDR2 FQGNSA. This CDR3 is built from 15 residues.